Listed below are T cell receptor beta chains from one sample, sequenced in a study of blood T cells in healthy people across ages. A single record per CDR3 protein comes from TCRdb applying MiXCR to the 5' RACE reads. The sample shows approximately 790,000 distinct CDR3 sequences, about 62% of them seen only once. The specimen was blood. The source of these receptors is a young man in good health. Each CDR3 is given with its conserved first and last residue. The D gene is left open where the match is weak. Part of the rows lack a size; the others show once, few, many or a class for expanded clones.

TRBV4-2	NA	TRBJ2-7	NA	TGTGCCAGCAGCCAAGTTTCTGTAGCTAGCTCCTACGAGCAGTACTTC	CASSQVSVASSYEQYF
TRBV6-2/TRBV6-3	NA	TRBJ2-6	TRBD2	TGTGCCAGCAGTCCCTGGAGGATAGCGGGGGAGGAAGGGGCCAACGTCCTGACTTTC	CASSPWRIAGEEGANVLTF
TRBV4-1	NA	TRBJ2-1	NA	TGCGCCAGCAGCACACGGACAATAAGCTCCTACAATGAGCAGTTCTTC	CASSTRTISSYNEQFF
TRBV29-1	NA	TRBJ1-2	TRBD1	TGCAGCGTTGCGACAGGGGGCGACTATGGCTACACCTTC	CSVATGGDYGYTF
TRBV9	NA	TRBJ2-7	NA	TGTGCCAGCAGCGTAGGTCAGCAGAACGAGCAGTACTTC	CASSVGQQNEQYF
TRBV7-2	NA	TRBJ2-1	NA	TGTGCCAGCAGGCTAGGGGGTAGCCTGCCCTACAATGAGCAGTTCTTC	CASRLGGSLPYNEQFF
TRBV5-1	NA	TRBJ2-1	NA	TGCGCCAGCCAGGAGGGGGCCCTCGGCTACAATGAGCAGTTCTTC	CASQEGALGYNEQFF
TRBV4-3	NA	TRBJ1-6	NA	TGCGCCAGCAGCCAAGAGCCGAATAGACAGGATAATTCACCCCTCCACTTT	CASSQEPNRQDNSPLHF
TRBV7-2	NA	TRBJ1-2	NA	TGTGCCAGCAGCTTAGTCTTCGGGACGGCCTATGGCTACACCTTC	CASSLVFGTAYGYTF
TRBV4-2	NA	TRBJ2-7	NA	TGTGCCAGCAGCCAAGGGTGGGCTGAGGAGGTTGGGTACGAGCAGTACTTC	CASSQGWAEEVGYEQYF
TRBV10-3	few	TRBJ2-3	TRBD1	TGTGCCATCAGATCTAGGACAGGGGGGAACACAGATACGCAGTATTTT	CAIRSRTGGNTDTQYF
TRBV3-1	NA	TRBJ2-2	NA	TGTGCCAGCAGCCAACGTCCAGGAGCGAACACCGGGGAGCTGTTTTTT	CASSQRPGANTGELFF
TRBV10-3	NA	TRBJ2-5	NA	TGTGCCATCAGTGACGGAGGGGGGGTTCAAGAGACCCAGTACTTC	CAISDGGGVQETQYF
TRBV3-1	few	TRBJ2-1	NA	TGTGCCAGCAGCCAAGATCTCCGGAGCTACAATGAGCAGTTCTTC	CASSQDLRSYNEQFF
TRBV20-1	NA	TRBJ2-7	NA	TGCAGTGCTAGAGCTCGCTTCAGTAACTCCTACGAGCAGTACTTC	CSARARFSNSYEQYF
TRBV6-5	few	TRBJ2-7	TRBD1	TGTGCCAGCAGCGCTGGGACAGGGTGGGAGCAGTACTTC	CASSAGTGWEQYF
TRBV7-2	NA	TRBJ2-7	NA	TGTGCCAGCAGACCGTCAGGGGTTACCTACGAGCAGTACTTC	CASRPSGVTYEQYF
TRBV4-3	few	TRBJ2-5	NA	TGCGCCAGCAGCCAAGATCCCCAGGGGATGTTCGGGGAGACCCAGTACTTC	CASSQDPQGMFGETQYF
TRBV4-1	NA	TRBJ2-1	NA	TGCGCCAGCAGCCAAGGCGGGGTCCAGAATGAGCAGTTCTTC	CASSQGGVQNEQFF
TRBV28	few	TRBJ2-7	TRBD2	TGTGCCAGCAGTCTCGGGAGCGGGGGGGCCTCCTACGAGCAGTACTTC	CASSLGSGGASYEQYF
TRBV29-1	NA	TRBJ2-7	TRBD2	TGCAGCGCCGTACTAGCGGGGCGCTACAATGAGCAGTACTTC	CSAVLAGRYNEQYF
TRBV3-1	NA	TRBJ1-2	NA	TGTGCCAGCAGCCAATCGAGACAGCATGGCTACACCTTC	CASSQSRQHGYTF
TRBV7-8	NA	TRBJ2-7	TRBD1	TGTGCCAGCAGCAAGCCTCCGGGACAGTTTTACGAGCAGTACTTC	CASSKPPGQFYEQYF
TRBV6-5	many	TRBJ2-7	NA	TGTGCCAGCAGTCGACAGCTCCCCGGCGTCGAGCAGTACTTC	CASSRQLPGVEQYF
TRBV28	NA	TRBJ2-7	TRBD1	TGTGCCAGCAGGAGGGAGACAGGGGCCTACGAGCAGTACTTC	CASRRETGAYEQYF
TRBV20-1	few	TRBJ2-3	NA	TGCAGTGCTGGTGAGGGGTACTCTACGCAGTATTTT	CSAGEGYSTQYF
TRBV12-3/TRBV12-4	NA	TRBJ2-5	NA	TGTGCCAGCAGTTTGACGGGCCGACAAGAGACCCAGTACTTC	CASSLTGRQETQYF
TRBV2	NA	TRBJ2-7	NA	TGTGCCACCAGACCGACGAACTACGAGCAGTACTTC	CATRPTNYEQYF
TRBV12-3/TRBV12-4	NA	TRBJ1-2	NA	TGTGCCAGCAGACCCCGCGCGAGTAACTATGGCTACACCTTC	CASRPRASNYGYTF
TRBV10-3	once	TRBJ1-2	NA	TGTGCCATCGCCCCGATTACAGGGTGTGGCTACACCTTC	CAIAPITGCGYTF
TRBV7-2	NA	TRBJ1-6	NA	TGTGCCAGCAGCTTACAAATGGCTGGTCGTAATTCACCCCTCCACTTT	CASSLQMAGRNSPLHF